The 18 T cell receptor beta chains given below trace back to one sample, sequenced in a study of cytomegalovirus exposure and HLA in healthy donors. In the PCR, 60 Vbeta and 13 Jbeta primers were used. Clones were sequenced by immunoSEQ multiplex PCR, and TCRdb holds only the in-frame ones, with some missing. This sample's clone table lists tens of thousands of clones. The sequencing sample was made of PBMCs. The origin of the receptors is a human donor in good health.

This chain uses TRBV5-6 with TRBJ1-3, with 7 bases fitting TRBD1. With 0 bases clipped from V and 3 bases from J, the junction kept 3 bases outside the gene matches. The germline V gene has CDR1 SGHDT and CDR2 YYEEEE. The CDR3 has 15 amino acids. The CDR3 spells CASSLGGGHGNTIYF. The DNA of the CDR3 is TGTGCCAGCAGCTTGGGAGGGGGCCATGGAAACACCATATATTTT.

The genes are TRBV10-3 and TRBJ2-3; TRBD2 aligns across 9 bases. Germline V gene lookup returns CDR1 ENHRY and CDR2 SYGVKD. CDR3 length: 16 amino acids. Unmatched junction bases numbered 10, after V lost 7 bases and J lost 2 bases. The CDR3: CAITRRGGGDTDTQYF. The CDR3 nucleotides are TGTGCCATCACCCGGCGGGGCGGGGGGGACACAGATACGCAGTATTTT.

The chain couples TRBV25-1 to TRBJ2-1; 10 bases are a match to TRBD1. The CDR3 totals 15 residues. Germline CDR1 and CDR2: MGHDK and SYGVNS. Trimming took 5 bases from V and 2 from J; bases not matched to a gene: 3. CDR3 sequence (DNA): TGTGCCAGCAGTTTGACAGGGGGCGCCTACAATGAGCAGTTCTTC. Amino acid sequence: CASSLTGGAYNEQFF.

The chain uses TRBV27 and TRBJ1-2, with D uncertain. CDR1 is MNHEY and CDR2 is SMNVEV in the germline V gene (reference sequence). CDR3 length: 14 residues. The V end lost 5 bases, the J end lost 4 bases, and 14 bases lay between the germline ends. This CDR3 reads CASSQTPRLYGYTF. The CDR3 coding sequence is TGTGCCAGCAGTCAAACCCCGAGACTCTATGGCTACACCTTC.

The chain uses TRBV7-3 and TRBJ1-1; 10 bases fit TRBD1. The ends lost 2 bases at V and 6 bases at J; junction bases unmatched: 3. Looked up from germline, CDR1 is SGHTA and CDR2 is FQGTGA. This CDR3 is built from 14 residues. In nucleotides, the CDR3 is TGTGCCAGCAGCTTATTGGGACAGGGGTCTGAAGCTTTCTTT. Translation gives CASSLLGQGSEAFF.

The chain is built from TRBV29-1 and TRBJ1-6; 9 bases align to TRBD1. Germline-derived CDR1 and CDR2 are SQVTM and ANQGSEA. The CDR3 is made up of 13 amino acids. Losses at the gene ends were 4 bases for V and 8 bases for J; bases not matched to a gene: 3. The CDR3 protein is CSVGTGDHSPLHF. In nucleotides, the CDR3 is TGCAGCGTTGGGACAGGGGATCATTCACCCCTCCACTTT.

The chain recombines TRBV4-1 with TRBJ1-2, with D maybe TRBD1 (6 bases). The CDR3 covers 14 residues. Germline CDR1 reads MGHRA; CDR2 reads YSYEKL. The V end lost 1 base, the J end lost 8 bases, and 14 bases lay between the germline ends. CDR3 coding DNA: TGCGCCAGCAGCCAAGTCTCAGGGGAGTTCGGCTACACCTTC. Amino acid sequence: CASSQVSGEFGYTF.

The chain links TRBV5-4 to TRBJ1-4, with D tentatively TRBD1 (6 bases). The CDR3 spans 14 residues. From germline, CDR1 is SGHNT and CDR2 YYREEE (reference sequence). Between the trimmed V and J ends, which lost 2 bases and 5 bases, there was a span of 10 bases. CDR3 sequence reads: CASSLGQPNEKLFF. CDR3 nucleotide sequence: TGTGCCAGCAGCTTAGGACAGCCCAATGAAAAACTGTTTTTT.

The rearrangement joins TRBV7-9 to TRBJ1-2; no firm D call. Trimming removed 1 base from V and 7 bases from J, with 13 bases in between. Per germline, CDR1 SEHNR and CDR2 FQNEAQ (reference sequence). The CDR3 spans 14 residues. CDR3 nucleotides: TGTGCCAGCAGCTTAGACCGGGGAACTGGTGGCTACACCTTC. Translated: CASSLDRGTGGYTF.

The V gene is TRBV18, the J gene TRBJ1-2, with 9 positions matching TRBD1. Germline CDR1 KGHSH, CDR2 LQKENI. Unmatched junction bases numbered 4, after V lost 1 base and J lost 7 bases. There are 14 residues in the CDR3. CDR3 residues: CASSPLRDRAGYTF. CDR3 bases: TGTGCCAGCTCACCACTGAGGGACAGGGCTGGCTACACCTTC.

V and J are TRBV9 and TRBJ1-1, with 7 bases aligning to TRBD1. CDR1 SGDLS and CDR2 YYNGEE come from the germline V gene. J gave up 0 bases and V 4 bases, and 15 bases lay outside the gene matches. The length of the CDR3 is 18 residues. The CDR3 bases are TGTGCCAGCAGCCCCCGATTGGGACAGATCTACATGAACACTGAAGCTTTCTTT. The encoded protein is CASSPRLGQIYMNTEAFF.

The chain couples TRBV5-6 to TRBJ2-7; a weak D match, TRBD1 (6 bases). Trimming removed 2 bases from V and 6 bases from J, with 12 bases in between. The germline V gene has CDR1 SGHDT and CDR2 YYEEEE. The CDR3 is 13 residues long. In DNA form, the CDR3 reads TGTGCCAGCAGCTTATCAGGGGCCGGCGAGCAGTACTTC. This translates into CASSLSGAGEQYF.

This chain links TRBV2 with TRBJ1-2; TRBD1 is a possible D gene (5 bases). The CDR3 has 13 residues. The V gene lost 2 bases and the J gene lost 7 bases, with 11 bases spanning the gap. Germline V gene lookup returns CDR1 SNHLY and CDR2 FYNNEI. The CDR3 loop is CASSEQGQAGYTF. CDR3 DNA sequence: TGTGCCAGCAGTGAACAGGGCCAGGCTGGCTACACCTTC. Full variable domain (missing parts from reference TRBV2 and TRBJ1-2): EPEVTQTPSHQVTQMGQEVILRCVPISNHLYFYWYRQILGQKVEFLVSFYNNEISEKSEIFDDQFSVERPDGSNFTLKIRSTKLEDSAMYFCASSEQGQAGYTFGSGTRLTVV.

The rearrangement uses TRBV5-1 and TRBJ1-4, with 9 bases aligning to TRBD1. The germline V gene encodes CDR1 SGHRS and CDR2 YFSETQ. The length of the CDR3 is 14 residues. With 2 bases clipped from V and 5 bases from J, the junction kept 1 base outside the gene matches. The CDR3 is CASSFGQGNEKLFF. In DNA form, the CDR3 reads TGCGCCAGCAGCTTCGGACAGGGGAATGAAAAACTGTTTTTT.

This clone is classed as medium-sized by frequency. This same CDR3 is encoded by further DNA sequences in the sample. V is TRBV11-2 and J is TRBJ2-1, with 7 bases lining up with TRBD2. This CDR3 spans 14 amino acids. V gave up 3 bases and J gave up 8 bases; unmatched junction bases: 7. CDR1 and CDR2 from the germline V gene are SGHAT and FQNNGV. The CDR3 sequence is CASSFGAGVDEQFF. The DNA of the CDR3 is TGTGCCAGCAGCTTTGGCGCGGGGGTCGATGAGCAGTTCTTC.

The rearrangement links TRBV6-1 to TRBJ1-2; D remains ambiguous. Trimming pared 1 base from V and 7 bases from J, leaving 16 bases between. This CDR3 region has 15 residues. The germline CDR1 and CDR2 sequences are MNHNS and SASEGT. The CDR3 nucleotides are TGTGCCAGCAGTGAAGAAGGTCGGTGGAGGGTTGGCTACACCTTC. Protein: CASSEEGRWRVGYTF.

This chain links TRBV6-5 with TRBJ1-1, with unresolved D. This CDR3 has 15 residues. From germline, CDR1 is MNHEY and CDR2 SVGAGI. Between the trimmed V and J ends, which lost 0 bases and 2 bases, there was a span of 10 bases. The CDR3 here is CASSYSHILNTEAFF. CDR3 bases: TGTGCCAGCAGTTACTCCCATATCCTAAACACTGAAGCTTTCTTT.

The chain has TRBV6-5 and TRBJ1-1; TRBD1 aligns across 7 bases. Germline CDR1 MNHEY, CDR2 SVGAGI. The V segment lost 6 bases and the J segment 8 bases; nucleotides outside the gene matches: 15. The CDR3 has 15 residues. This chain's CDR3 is CASRPPGQGGLEAFF. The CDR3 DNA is TGTGCCAGCAGACCCCCCGGCCAAGGGGGCCTGGAAGCTTTCTTT.